This paragraph reports one T cell receptor beta chain. This entry is derived from a study of blood T cell repertoires in COVID-19. Overall study: The origin of the acute and convalescent COVID-19 samples was the United States, Italy and Spain. PBMCs, B-cell-depleted T cells, or T cells provided the cDNA or gDNA that made up the material.

Methods used by the authors: Amplification of reference gene primers was used by the study to estimate nucleated cell counts. Here immunoSEQ multiplex PCR was the method, and the copy in TCRdb shows in-frame clones only, minus some. V and J calls and clone size are given by that table; D and trimming were obtained from the DNA. The sample contains 150,000 or so clones, roughly 84% of which appear only once. The germline CDR1 and CDR2 sequences are LNHDA and SQIVND (reference sequence). This CDR3 comprises 14 residues. Trimming cost V 11 bases and J 2 bases, with 16 bases left between them. Participants reported their clinical history, and cohort assignment relied on those reports.

Material for sequencing was PBMCs or T cells enriched from blood (not recorded which). This sequence joins TRBV19 and TRBJ1-5; a possible D gene is TRBD1 (5 bases). The sequence came from a human donor with acute COVID-19. The donor label of this sample is uncertain. In DNA form, the CDR3 reads TGTGCCGGCGGGGACGCCAGGCGCAATCAGCCCCAGCATTTT. Encoded protein: CAGGDARRNQPQHF.